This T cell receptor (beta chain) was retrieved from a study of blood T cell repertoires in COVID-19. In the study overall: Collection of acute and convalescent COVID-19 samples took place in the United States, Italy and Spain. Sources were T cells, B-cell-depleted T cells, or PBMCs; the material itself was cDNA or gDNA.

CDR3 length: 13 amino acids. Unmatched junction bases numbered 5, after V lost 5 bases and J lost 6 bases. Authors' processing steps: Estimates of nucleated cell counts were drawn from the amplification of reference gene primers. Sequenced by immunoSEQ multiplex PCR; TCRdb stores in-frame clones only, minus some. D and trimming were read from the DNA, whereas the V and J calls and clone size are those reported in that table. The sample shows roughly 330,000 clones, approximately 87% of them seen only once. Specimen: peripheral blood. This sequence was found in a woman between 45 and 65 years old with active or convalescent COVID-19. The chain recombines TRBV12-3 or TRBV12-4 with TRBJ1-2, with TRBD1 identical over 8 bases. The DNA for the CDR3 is TGTGCCAGCAGTATAGGACAGGGTAATGGCTACACCTTC. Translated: CASSIGQGNGYTF.